This record concerns one TCR beta chain sequence. These data come from a study of Graves' ophthalmopathy and Graves' hyperthyroidism. Using RNA transcripts, the TCR beta CDR3 regions were amplified. An opening RT-PCR round employed HTBI primers and preceded a second-round multiplex PCR. In TCRdb, the multiplex PCR reads were re-called with MiXCR into one record per CDR3 protein. This sample carries some 370,000 distinct CDR3 sequences, approximately 18% of them seen once, and the ten largest clones take 2.4%. Germline V CDR1 and CDR2: SGHRS, YFSETQ. Deletions cut 7 bases from V and 0 bases from J, with 10 bases between. The length of the CDR3 is 13 residues.

The sequenced sample consisted of peripheral blood. This receptor was taken from an adult woman with stable Graves' hyperthyroidism. The rearrangement uses TRBV5-1 and TRBJ1-1, with D unresolved. CDR3 sequence (DNA): TGCGCCAGCTGCCAAACCCTGAACACTGAAGCTTTCTTT. Translating gives CASCQTLNTEAFF.